This T cell receptor beta chain was identified in a study of blood T cell repertoires in COVID-19. Overall study context: The United States, Italy and Spain were the sources of the acute and convalescent COVID-19 samples. Nucleic acid was either cDNA or gDNA, and it came from T cells, B-cell-depleted T cells, or PBMCs.

Per the authors' pipeline: Reference gene primer amplification yielded estimated nucleated cell counts. Clones were sequenced by immunoSEQ multiplex PCR, and TCRdb holds only the in-frame ones, with some missing. That table gives V, J and clone size, and the DNA gave D and trimming. Of about 130,000 clones listed, roughly 86% are singletons. Germline V gene data show CDR1 as SGHRS and CDR2 as YFSETQ. The CDR3 length is 19 residues. The ends lost 0 bases at V and 5 bases at J; junction bases unmatched: 16. Sequencing was done on a sample of peripheral blood. This clonotype was sampled from a woman aged 45 to 65 who had recovered from COVID-19. V usage is TRBV5-1 and J usage is TRBJ1-3; the match to TRBD1 covers 8 bases. CDR3 bases: TGCGCCAGCAGCTTGGGGTTTTGGCAGGGGGCCGGAGGAAGAAACACCATATATTTT. Translation: CASSLGFWQGAGGRNTIYF.